This T cell receptor beta chain was captured in a study of OX40 agonist ivuxolimab in advanced cancers. Germline CDR1 and CDR2: SEHNR and FQNEAQ (reference sequence). This CDR3 contains 14 residues. The V and J ends lost 11 bases and 4 bases, in that order; junction bases with no gene match: 12. Method: immunoSEQ multiplex PCR; TCRdb's copy keeps in-frame clones and lacks some. The sample lists over 25,000 clones, roughly four fifths occurring once. The sample consisted of CD4+ or CD8+ T cells sorted from blood, taken in a trial of the OX40 agonist ivuxolimab. The chain joins TRBV7-9 to TRBJ2-7; 9 positions agree with TRBD2. The sequence was collected from an adult with an advanced solid tumor such as melanoma, head and neck, liver or kidney cancer. CDR3 region: CALSAGGHGYEQYF. The CDR3 nucleotides are TGTGCCCTCAGCGCGGGGGGGCATGGATACGAGCAGTACTTC.